The 22 T cell receptor beta chains reported below all come from one sample, sequenced in a study of regulatory T cells in long-lasting Graves disease. The time point denotes: newly diagnosed GD, antithyroid drugs for less than 3 months. Following extraction of RNA from PBMCs, that RNA was used to make the TCR library. Building the TCR beta libraries relied on iRepertoire HTBI primers, and CDR3 regions underwent Arm-PCR. TCRdb re-derived calls from the multiplex PCR reads in MiXCR, one entry per CDR3 protein. This table holds a few hundred thousand distinct CDR3 sequences, approximately 19% found once. The same sample was also studied in work on T cells in Graves' hyperthyroidism and ophthalmopathy.

The material sequenced was peripheral blood mononuclear cells (PBMCs), taken at new diagnosis, from a patient treated with antithyroid drugs. The receptors shown here come from a woman aged 25 to 45 with Graves disease.

This clonotype was seen repeatedly, ten times or more. This chain joins TRBV9 and TRBJ1-2; D remains unclear. CDR1 is SGDLS, CDR2 YYNGEE, per germline. This CDR3 is built from 14 residues. The V and J ends lost 4 bases and 9 bases respectively, with 19 bases between them. The CDR3 coding sequence is TGTGCCAGCAGCCCCCTCACCTCGAGGGAGCGCTACACCTTC. It yields the protein CASSPLTSRERYTF.

This clonotype came up many times. V usage is TRBV19 and J usage is TRBJ2-1; the D gene is possibly TRBD2 (6 bases). CDR3 length: 15 amino acids. Trimming took 4 bases from V and 1 from J, leaving 11 bases between them. Germline assignment: CDR1 LNHDA and CDR2 SQIVND (reference sequence). The CDR3: CASSRVGTSYNEQFF. CDR3 nucleotide sequence: TGTGCCAGTAGTAGGGTCGGGACTTCCTACAATGAGCAGTTCTTC. Full variable domain (missing parts from reference TRBV19 and TRBJ2-1): DGGITQSPKYLFRKEGQNVTLSCEQNLNHDAMYWYRQDPGQGLRLIYYSQIVNDFQKGDIAEGYSVSREKKESFPLTVTSAQKNPTAFYLCASSRVGTSYNEQFFGPGTRLTVL.

Only one count was recorded for this clonotype. V is TRBV5-1 and J is TRBJ1-1, with D unresolved. Germline V gene lookup returns CDR1 SGHRS and CDR2 YFSETQ. The CDR3 spans 14 residues. V lost 0 bases and J 4 bases, leaving 10 bases between the germline ends. The CDR3 nucleotides are TGCGCCAGCAGCTTGGCCCCTGCGAGCACTGAAGCTTTCTTT. This translates into CASSLAPASTEAFF.

This clonotype was detected many times. This rearrangement joins TRBV29-1 to TRBJ2-1; 9 nucleotides match TRBD2. Per germline, CDR1 SQVTM and CDR2 ANQGSEA. This CDR3 is built from 15 residues. The V segment lost 6 bases and the J segment 2 bases; nucleotides outside the gene matches: 8. The CDR3 loop reads CSVAQIAGAYNEQFF. The CDR3 region has the DNA TGCAGCGTCGCCCAAATAGCGGGGGCCTACAATGAGCAGTTCTTC.

The J gene is TRBJ2-3, the V gene TRBV7-2; D might be TRBD1 (5 bases). Trimming cost V 1 base and J 4 bases, with 9 bases left between them. Germline-derived CDR1 and CDR2 are SGHTA and FQGNSA. The CDR3 consists of 14 residues. CDR3 loop: CASSLDQGADTQYF. In DNA form, the CDR3 reads TGTGCCAGCAGCTTAGATCAAGGGGCAGATACGCAGTATTTT.

The CDR3 sequence is CASSEGGASEQYF. In nucleotides, the CDR3 is TGTGCCAGCAGTGAAGGGGGGGCATCCGAGCAGTACTTC. The chain couples TRBV6-1 to TRBJ2-7, with D possibly called TRBD1 or TRBD2 (6 bases each). CDR3 length: 13 residues. Germline-derived CDR1 and CDR2 are MNHNS and SASEGT. V was clipped by 1 base and J by 6 bases, with 10 bases between them.

This clonotype was seen at least ten times. The chain recombines TRBV14 with TRBJ2-7; no reliable D call. The CDR3 spans 14 residues. V was trimmed by 0 bases and J by 6 bases, leaving 12 bases between them. Germline V gene sequence: CDR1 SGHDN, CDR2 FVKESK. CDR3 DNA: TGTGCCAGCAGCCAAGAGGGTGGGCTCCGCGAGCAGTACTTC. The encoded protein is CASSQEGGLREQYF.

In this sample, this clonotype turned up many times. V is TRBV10-3 and J is TRBJ2-5; D is perhaps TRBD2 (6 bases). V dropped 6 bases and J dropped 0 bases, with 14 bases sitting between them. Per the germline V gene, CDR1 is ENHRY and CDR2 is SYGVKD. CDR3 size: 15 residues. Here the CDR3 DNA reads TGTGCCATCAGCCCGTCGGAGGGCCACCAAGAGACCCAGTACTTC. The encoded protein is CAISPSEGHQETQYF.

This clonotype was observed at least ten times. The rearrangement uses TRBV24-1 and TRBJ2-2, with 7 bases matching TRBD1. The V gene's germline CDR1 is KGHDR and CDR2 SFDVKD. This CDR3 contains 15 residues. The ends lost 8 bases at V and 0 bases at J; junction bases unmatched: 5. The CDR3 nucleotides read TGTGCCACCATGAGGGGGCCTACGAACACCGGGGAGCTGTTTTTT. Encoded protein: CATMRGPTNTGELFF.

This clonotype was recorded at least ten times. The gene calls are TRBV6-5 and TRBJ2-3, with a weak D call TRBD2 (5 bases). The germline V and J ends were trimmed by 0 bases and 0 bases, with 16 bases remaining between them. The CDR3 sequence is 18 residues long. Germline V gene sequence: CDR1 MNHEY, CDR2 SVGAGI. DNA of the CDR3: TGTGCCAGCAGTTACTCGATCCCCACTAGAGCTAGCACAGATACGCAGTATTTT. Encoded protein: CASSYSIPTRASTDTQYF.

This clonotype occurred many times. The rearrangement links TRBV18 to TRBJ2-1, with no clear D. Germline-derived CDR1 and CDR2 are KGHSH and LQKENI. The CDR3 has 11 residues. With 3 bases removed from V and 6 bases from J, the gap between germline ends came to 3 bases. In nucleotides, the CDR3 is TGTGCCAGCTCACCGTCCAATGAGCAGTTCTTC. Its protein product is CASSPSNEQFF.

The chain is built from TRBV11-2 and TRBJ2-1; TRBD2 aligns across 8 bases. CDR1 is SGHAT, CDR2 FQNNGV, per germline. This CDR3 has 14 amino acids. V dropped 3 bases and J dropped 5; count of bases not matched to a gene: 3. The CDR3 DNA reads as TGTGCCAGCAGCTTTACTAGCGGACACAATGAGCAGTTCTTC. Protein sequence: CASSFTSGHNEQFF.

This clonotype was picked up many times. The chain recombines TRBV5-1 with TRBJ2-1; maybe TRBD2 (6 bases). The ends were cut back, 4 bases at V and 2 bases at J, with 22 bases in the middle. Per germline, CDR1 SGHRS and CDR2 YFSETQ. The CDR3 has 18 residues. CDR3 loop: CASSRGLLAGLTYNEQFF. The CDR3 bases are TGCGCCAGCAGCAGGGGACTTTTGGCGGGCCTCACCTACAATGAGCAGTTCTTC. The whole variable domain, filled in from reference TRBV5-1 and TRBJ2-1, reads KAGVTQTPRYLIKTRGQQVTLSCSPISGHRSVSWYQQTPGQGLQFLFEYFSETQRNKGNFPGRFSGRQFSNSRSEMNVSTLELGDSALYLCASSRGLLAGLTYNEQFFGPGTRLTVL.

This clonotype rates as medium-sized (0.01 to 0.1%). The chain has TRBV25-1 and TRBJ2-1; 9 nucleotides line up with TRBD2. J was trimmed by 4 bases and V by 3 bases; bases with no gene match: 4. Germline V gene lookup returns CDR1 MGHDK and CDR2 SYGVNS. This CDR3 region has 15 residues. CDR3: CASSDLAGRYNEQFF. DNA of the CDR3: TGTGCCAGCAGTGATCTAGCGGGGAGATACAATGAGCAGTTCTTC.

At least ten counts were recorded for this clonotype. This chain connects TRBV27 to TRBJ1-5, with TRBD1 as a possible D gene (5 bases). Per germline, CDR1 MNHEY and CDR2 SMNVEV (reference sequence). Trimming took off 4 bases at V and 2 bases at J, with 15 bases between the two ends. This CDR3 region has 16 residues. For the CDR3, the DNA is TGTGCCAGCAGTTCTGCAGGGTCACTAGGCAATCAGCCCCAGCATTTT. Protein sequence: CASSSAGSLGNQPQHF.

At least ten counts were recorded for this clonotype. J is TRBJ1-1 and V is TRBV5-5; D uncertain. Germline assignment: CDR1 SGHKS and CDR2 YYEKEE (reference sequence). This CDR3 contains 15 residues. Between the trimmed V and J ends, which lost 0 bases and 1 base, there was a span of 10 bases. CDR3 nucleotides: TGTGCCAGCAGCTTGGCATCTCGGGAGAACACTGAAGCTTTCTTT. The encoded protein is CASSLASRENTEAFF.

This clonotype has a count of ten or more. The chain recombines TRBV7-6 with TRBJ2-5, with 8 bases aligning to TRBD1. CDR1 and CDR2 from the germline V gene are SGHVS and FNYEAQ. This CDR3 is 17 amino acids long. V shed 5 bases and J 5 bases; nucleotides not matched to a gene: 16. The CDR3 loop is CASSPEPSGQGTETQYF. The CDR3 nucleotides are TGTGCCAGCAGCCCCGAGCCCTCCGGACAGGGTACGGAGACCCAGTACTTC.

Ten or more counts support this clonotype. The rearrangement uses TRBV30 and TRBJ2-2, with TRBD1 matching 7 bases. V shed 3 bases, J shed 0 bases, and the junction held 4 bases outside the gene matches. Germline CDR1 reads GTSNPN; CDR2 reads SVGIG (reference sequence). CDR3 size: 15 residues. The CDR3 DNA reads TGTGCCTGGAGGGGACAGAGCGCGAACACCGGGGAGCTGTTTTTT. Translated, it gives CAWRGQSANTGELFF.

This clonotype has at least ten counts. The chain combines TRBV3-1 with TRBJ1-2, with D hard to call. Germline values: CDR1 LGHDT, CDR2 YNNKEL (reference sequence). With 0 bases removed from V and 5 bases from J, the gap between germline ends came to 7 bases. This CDR3 region has 13 residues. This CDR3 is CASSQEQLYGYTF. CDR3 in DNA: TGTGCCAGCAGCCAAGAACAGTTGTATGGCTACACCTTC.

This clonotype was seen ten or more times. The gene calls are TRBV4-1 and TRBJ1-3; D is perhaps TRBD1 (6 bases). The V gene's germline CDR1 is MGHRA and CDR2 YSYEKL. CDR3 length: 16 residues. V was pared by 1 base and J by 2 bases, with 12 bases between. In DNA, the CDR3 is TGCGCCAGCAGCCAAGTGGGTGAGGGGGCTGGAAACACCATATATTTT. Protein: CASSQVGEGAGNTIYF.

This clonotype has ten or more counts. The chain is built from TRBV5-8 and TRBJ1-6; D is unclear. Germline assignment: CDR1 SGHTS and CDR2 YDEGEE. V was shortened by 4 bases and J by 0 bases, with 17 bases between the two germline ends. This CDR3 contains 18 residues. This CDR3 reads CASSGLLGMSSYNSPLHF. The CDR3 DNA follows: TGTGCCAGCAGCGGCCTGCTGGGGATGAGCTCCTATAATTCACCCCTCCACTTT.

This clonotype has a handful of counts. The V call is TRBV10-3, the J call TRBJ1-1, with a possible D match to TRBD1 (6 bases). Germline CDR1 reads ENHRY; CDR2 reads SYGVKD. CDR3 length: 14 residues. V dropped 5 bases and J dropped 3 bases, with 13 bases sitting between them. Written as DNA, the CDR3 is TGTGCCATCAGTTCTAAGGGGGGATACACTGAAGCTTTCTTT. It translates to CAISSKGGYTEAFF.